Included here is one TCR beta chain sequence, with context. Its antigen is as yet unknown. The library was made from cDNA and included unique molecular identifiers. Researchers reported a few hundred thousand cDNA molecules coming from around 1 to 10 million T cells. TCRdb reanalysed the PCR reads using MiXCR and keeps one entry per CDR3 protein. The repertoire consists of about 570,000 distinct CDR3 sequences, with 34% occurring once and the leading ten covering approximately 6%. The data originate from a study of post-analysis software for immune sequencing data. Study results and limitations: Strong same-batch co-clustering of samples appeared with F measure clustering.

The receptor was derived from a girl under 18 with multiple sclerosis. The sequenced sample was blood.

The DNA for the CDR3 is TGTGCCAGCAGCTTGGCCAGAGAGTATGAGCAGTTCTTC. It translates to CASSLAREYEQFF. The chain joins TRBV5-4 to TRBJ2-1; D call uncertain. From germline, CDR1 is SGHNT and CDR2 YYREEE (reference sequence). V lost 0 bases to trimming and J lost 8 bases, with 9 bases between them. The CDR3 is 13 amino acids.